This TCR beta chain was identified in a study of identifying expanded T cells in peripheral blood. General study points: Variance in clone template counts between approximately two-week samples significantly increased with total template count across all healthy donors.

This CDR3 comprises 15 residues. Trimming took off 4 bases at V and 4 bases at J, with 17 bases between the two ends. Germline V gives CDR1 SGHTA, CDR2 FQGNSA. Measured with immunoSEQ multiplex PCR; TCRdb has only the in-frame clones, and not every one. The data show 120,000 or so clones, with about four fifths seen just once and 2.5% to 4% held by the top ten. As concerns this clone: Its antigen remains unidentified.

This receptor was obtained from a person aged 18 to 70 in good health. V is TRBV7-2 and J is TRBJ2-7; TRBD2 is a possible D gene (5 bases). Sequenced sample: blood. This chain's CDR3 is CASSSRTASRYEQYF. The CDR3 nucleotides are TGTGCCAGCAGCTCCCGGACTGCCTCTAGATACGAGCAGTACTTC.